This T cell receptor (beta chain) was sequenced in a study of blood T cell repertoires in COVID-19. Whole-study context: Specimens from acute and convalescent COVID-19 originated in the United States, Italy and Spain.

Individuals drawn from 24 US areas were about 18 to 90 years old. This CDR3 spans 16 amino acids. The ends were cut back, 2 bases at V and 2 bases at J, with 16 bases in the middle. CDR1 is MNHEY, CDR2 SVGEGT, per germline. Assay: immunoSEQ multiplex PCR; the TCRdb copy retains only in-frame clones and omits some. The table includes approximately 200,000 clones, around 86% detected once. This TCR derives from a young man in a cohort exposed to, infected with or recovered from COVID-19 (not recorded which). The rearrangement links TRBV6-2 or TRBV6-3 to TRBJ2-7; TRBD2 is a possible D gene (6 bases). The sequencing sample was made of PBMCs or T cells enriched from blood (not recorded which). For the CDR3, the DNA is TGTGCCAGCAGTTACCGAGGGACTTACGAGACCTACGAGCAGTACTTC. The encoded protein is CASSYRGTYETYEQYF.